What follows are 12 T cell receptor beta chains derived from one specimen sequenced in a study of cytomegalovirus exposure and HLA in healthy donors (dated by TCRdb to about 2017). The method was the immunoSEQ multiplex PCR assay. TCRdb's version of the immuneACCESS table is confined to in-frame rearrangements and falls short of the full clone set. An unresolved V gene accounts for under half of the shortfall where checked; the remainder is of unknown origin. The sample profile shows some 78,000 clones; about 96% of them were found once. 1.6% of the sample is in the top ten clones. What was sequenced was PBMCs. These receptors were taken from a man aged 18 to 30 in good health and CMV-seropositive.

The chain joins TRBV14 to TRBJ2-1, with no clear D. The V and J ends lost 1 base and 0 bases respectively, with 10 bases between them. CDR3 length: 16 amino acids. The V gene's germline CDR1 is SGHDN and CDR2 FVKESK. The CDR3 bases are TGTGCCAGCAGCCAAGCGGCGGCCCTCTCCTACAATGAGCAGTTCTTC. Protein: CASSQAAALSYNEQFF.

In this sample, this clone turned up once. The genes are TRBV7-9 and TRBJ1-1, with D perhaps TRBD1 (6 bases). CDR3 size: 13 residues. The germline V gene has CDR1 SEHNR and CDR2 FQNEAQ (reference sequence). V was pared by 6 bases and J by 1 base, with 9 bases between. The CDR3 DNA is TGTGCCAGCAGGAGACAGGAGAACACTGAAGCTTTCTTT. Amino acids: CASRRQENTEAFF.

The chain couples TRBV5-1 to TRBJ2-1; 7 bases fit TRBD2. CDR3 size: 15 residues. V shed 2 bases and J 0 bases; nucleotides not matched to a gene: 2. Looked up from germline, CDR1 is SGHRS and CDR2 is YFSETQ. The CDR3 sequence is CASSFGGSSYNEQFF. The CDR3 DNA sequence: TGCGCCAGCAGCTTCGGCGGGAGCTCCTACAATGAGCAGTTCTTC.

In its sample, this clone was seen once. The chain links TRBV30 to TRBJ1-1; 7 nucleotides agree with TRBD1. Germline CDR1 reads GTSNPN; CDR2 reads SVGIG (reference sequence). The CDR3 sequence is 14 residues long. The DNA for the CDR3 is TGTGCTCAAAGACAGGGAGCGTACGCCACTGAAGCTTTCTTT. Its translation: CAQRQGAYATEAFF.

The J gene is TRBJ1-5, the V gene TRBV12-5, with a weak D call TRBD1 (5 bases). Trimming took off 2 bases at V and 5 bases at J, with 25 bases between the two ends. This CDR3 contains 19 residues. Germline V gene sequence: CDR1 LGHNT, CDR2 FRNRAP. The CDR3 loop reads CASGLPGGQGKVGYQPQHF. The CDR3 DNA reads as TGTGCTAGTGGTTTGCCCGGAGGGCAGGGAAAGGTCGGTTATCAGCCCCAGCATTTT.

This chain's CDR3 is CATAGQMPFRNQPQHF. The CDR3 DNA reads as TGTGCCACCGCGGGACAGATGCCCTTTCGCAATCAGCCCCAGCATTTT. V usage is TRBV15 and J usage is TRBJ1-5; 7 nucleotides match TRBD1. After removal of 8 bases from V and 2 bases from J, the junction contained 12 bases not matched to a gene. Germline values: CDR1 LNHNV, CDR2 YYDKDF (reference sequence). The CDR3 contains 16 residues. Complete variable domain (other parts from reference TRBV15 and TRBJ1-5): DAMVIQNPRYQVTQFGKPVTLSCSQTLNHNVMYWYQQKSSQAPKLLFHYYDKDFNNEADTPDNFQSRRPNTSFCFLDIRSPGLGDTAMYLCATAGQMPFRNQPQHFGDGTRLSIL.

This sequence joins TRBV27 and TRBJ1-1, with a possible D match to TRBD1 (6 bases). The CDR3 spans 15 residues. Germline CDR1 MNHEY, CDR2 SMNVEV (reference sequence). V was cut by 2 bases and J by 0 bases, with 10 bases left in between. DNA for the CDR3: TGTGCCAGCAGTTTAAGGGGGGGGATGAACACTGAAGCTTTCTTT. It specifies CASSLRGGMNTEAFF.

The genes are TRBV6-1 and TRBJ2-3; 9 bases are a match to TRBD1. The CDR3 totals 16 residues. Per the germline V gene, CDR1 is MNHNS and CDR2 is SASEGT. V was pared by 1 base and J by 8 bases, with 10 bases of the junction left unmatched. CDR3 DNA sequence: TGTGCCAGCAGTGAAGTAACAGGGGGCGGCCGAGGTACGCAGTATTTT. It codes for CASSEVTGGGRGTQYF.

The chain carries TRBV15 and TRBJ1-2; D not certain. V was trimmed by 3 bases and J by 8 bases, leaving 16 bases between them. Per germline, CDR1 LNHNV and CDR2 YYDKDF (reference sequence). CDR3 size: 14 residues. The CDR3 DNA sequence: TGTGCCACCAGCAGGAGACCCCCATCGCGGGGCTACACCTTC. Protein product: CATSRRPPSRGYTF. Full variable domain (rest looked up from reference TRBV15 and TRBJ1-2): DAMVIQNPRYQVTQFGKPVTLSCSQTLNHNVMYWYQQKSSQAPKLLFHYYDKDFNNEADTPDNFQSRRPNTSFCFLDIRSPGLGDTAMYLCATSRRPPSRGYTFGSGTRLTVV.

The chain carries TRBV28 and TRBJ1-1; 7 bases align to TRBD1. CDR1 is MDHEN, CDR2 SYDVKM, per germline. This CDR3 region has 15 residues. Losses at the gene ends were 9 bases for V and 5 bases for J; bases not matched to a gene: 15. The CDR3 region is CASRRQGGGATEAFF. CDR3 DNA: TGTGCCAGTCGTAGACAGGGAGGAGGAGCGACTGAAGCTTTCTTT.

This chain joins TRBV7-9 and TRBJ2-1, with 7 bases identical to TRBD2. The CDR3 totals 16 residues. Germline V gives CDR1 SEHNR, CDR2 FQNEAQ (reference sequence). J lost 7 bases, V lost 5 bases, and 14 bases had no gene match. In DNA, the CDR3 is TGTGCCAGCAGCCTCCGACTAGCAGCGTTACCTAATGAGCAGTTCTTC. Translated, it gives CASSLRLAALPNEQFF.

J is TRBJ2-2 and V is TRBV9; 8 bases agree with TRBD1. V gave up 4 bases and J gave up 7 bases; unmatched junction bases: 9. This CDR3 contains 15 residues. The germline CDR1 and CDR2 sequences are SGDLS and YYNGEE. The CDR3: CASSRGQGVYGELFF. The CDR3 DNA reads as TGTGCCAGCAGCAGAGGACAGGGAGTTTACGGGGAGCTGTTTTTT.